A single sample is the source of the 32 T cell receptor beta chains below, sequenced in a study of blood T cell repertoires in COVID-19. Repertoires were generated with immunoSEQ multiplex PCR, while TCRdb's copy carries only in-frame clones and drops some. The sample records some 120,000 clones, around four fifths being singletons. The sample consisted of peripheral blood. These receptors came from a human donor in a cohort sampled during active COVID-19.

This clone was found many times. The chain recombines TRBV6-2 or TRBV6-3 with TRBJ2-3, with D maybe TRBD2 (5 bases). The CDR3 totals 15 residues. Trimming took off 4 bases at V and 0 bases at J, with 11 bases between the two ends. The germline V gene has CDR1 MNHEY and CDR2 SVGEGT. This chain's CDR3 is CASSLNLASTDTQYF. CDR3 sequence (DNA): TGTGCCAGCAGTTTAAACCTAGCTAGCACAGATACGCAGTATTTT.

The CDR3 loop is CASNLQGYSGNTIYF. The CDR3 coding sequence is TGTGCCAGCAACCTACAGGGGTATTCTGGAAACACCATATATTTT. The rearrangement uses TRBV28 and TRBJ1-3; 7 nucleotides agree with TRBD1. Losses at the gene ends were 7 bases for V and 1 base for J; bases not matched to a gene: 7. This CDR3 comprises 15 residues. CDR1 is MDHEN, CDR2 SYDVKM, per germline.

CDR3 in DNA: TGTGCCAGCAGCCGAAGAGGTGAGACTGAAGCTTTCTTT. This encodes CASSRRGETEAFF. The chain is built from TRBV3-1 (or the pseudogene TRBV3-2) and TRBJ1-1; D unclear. V was trimmed by 4 bases and J by 5 bases, leaving 11 bases between them. CDR1 LGHDT and CDR2 YNNKEL come from the germline V gene (reference sequence). The CDR3 length is 13 residues.

The J gene is TRBJ1-3, the V gene TRBV10-3, with 11 bases that match TRBD1. The CDR3 consists of 15 residues. Germline V gene data show CDR1 as ENHRY and CDR2 as SYGVKD. The V segment lost 0 bases and the J segment 9 bases; nucleotides outside the gene matches: 4. The CDR3 DNA reads TGTGCCATCAGTGAGTCCGGGACAGGGGGTGTCACCATATATTTT. This encodes CAISESGTGGVTIYF.

V gene TRBV29-1 combines with J gene TRBJ2-3; 12 bases fit TRBD2. CDR1 is SQVTM, CDR2 ANQGSEA, per germline. The CDR3 sequence is 14 residues long. The V gene end was trimmed by 5 bases and the J gene end by 3 bases; junction bases not matched to a gene: 3. CDR3: CSVLAGGRTDTQYF. The CDR3 DNA reads TGCAGCGTTCTAGCGGGGGGGCGTACAGATACGCAGTATTTT.

The chain has TRBV3-1 (or the pseudogene TRBV3-2) and TRBJ2-3, with D perhaps TRBD1 (5 bases). V dropped 1 base and J dropped 14 bases, with 13 bases sitting between them. This CDR3 region has 12 residues. The germline V gene has CDR1 LGHDT and CDR2 YNNKEL (reference sequence). The CDR3 coding sequence is TGTGCCAGCAGCCAAGGCCCCTGGGGCGCGTATTTT. The encoded protein is CASSQGPWGAYF.

The chain carries TRBV28 and TRBJ2-7; 10 bases fit TRBD2. The V gene's germline CDR1 is MDHEN and CDR2 SYDVKM. The CDR3 spans 15 residues. V shed 5 bases, J shed 6 bases, and the junction held 10 bases outside the gene matches. The CDR3 DNA sequence: TGTGCCAGCAGTCCGAATAGCGGGAGGAACTCCGAGCAGTACTTC. Protein: CASSPNSGRNSEQYF. The full variable domain, its missing parts supplied by reference TRBV28 and TRBJ2-7, is DVKVTQSSRYLVKRTGEKVFLECVQDMDHENMFWYRQDPGLGLRLIYFSYDVKMKEKGDIPEGYSVSREKKERFSLILESASTNQTSMYLCASSPNSGRNSEQYFGPGTRLTVT.

The chain links TRBV30 to TRBJ1-5; the D gene is possibly TRBD1 (5 bases). V was cut by 1 base and J by 7 bases, with 17 bases left in between. This CDR3 is 15 amino acids long. Germline-derived CDR1 and CDR2 are GTSNPN and SVGIG (reference sequence). DNA for the CDR3: TGTGCCTGGAGTGGGGGGAGCGGAGGGGACCAGCCCCAGCATTTT. Protein product: CAWSGGSGGDQPQHF.

There are a few counts of this clone. For the CDR3, the DNA is TGTGCCAGCAGCCCTGACAGGGGAACTATCGGCTACACCTTC. Amino acid sequence: CASSPDRGTIGYTF. The J gene is TRBJ1-2, the V gene TRBV7-2; 8 nucleotides line up with TRBD1. CDR3 length equals 14 residues. CDR1 SGHTA and CDR2 FQGNSA come from the germline V gene. With V trimmed by 5 bases and J by 8 bases, 10 bases remained unmatched.

The chain recombines TRBV19 with TRBJ2-1; D is possibly TRBD2 (5 bases). CDR3 length: 11 amino acids. Per the germline V gene, CDR1 is LNHDA and CDR2 is SQIVND (reference sequence). Trimming cost V 11 bases and J 4 bases, with 9 bases left between them. CDR3 sequence reads: CASGVYNEQFF. The CDR3 region has the DNA TGTGCCTCCGGGGTATACAATGAGCAGTTCTTC.

This clone was counted a few times. The rearrangement uses TRBV12-2 and TRBJ2-3; the DNA was not compared with TRBD2, the D call given in the table. TRBV12-2 is noted as a pseudogene. The CDR3 consists of 13 residues. CDR3 nucleotide sequence: TGTGCAAGTCGCCAAAACGGTGGAGATACGCAGTATTTT. Translated: CASRQNGGDTQYF.

J is TRBJ2-7 and V is TRBV19; TRBD2 matches 14 bases. Germline CDR1 is LNHDA and CDR2 is SQIVND (reference sequence). The CDR3 length is 18 residues. The junction had 15 bases not matched to a gene; V was cut back by 5 bases and J by 6 bases. The CDR3 here is CASSGGTSGSDPRREQYF. CDR3 coding DNA: TGTGCCAGTAGTGGAGGGACTAGCGGGAGTGATCCGCGGCGCGAGCAGTACTTC.

The genes are TRBV5-1 and TRBJ1-1, with D perhaps matching TRBD1 (6 bases). The CDR3 consists of 13 residues. Trimming removed 7 bases at V and 4 bases at J, with 14 bases between. Germline assignment: CDR1 SGHRS and CDR2 YFSETQ. This chain's CDR3 is CASRTGMGTEAFF. Here the CDR3 DNA reads TGCGCCAGCCGAACAGGGATGGGCACTGAAGCTTTCTTT.

This clone was detected a few times. The rearrangement uses TRBV7-2 and TRBJ2-7; D is possibly TRBD1 (6 bases). CDR1 is SGHTA, CDR2 FQGNSA, per germline. This CDR3 is built from 15 residues. The V and J ends lost 5 bases and 2 bases respectively, with 16 bases between them. The CDR3 region is CASSMQAQGPYEQYF. CDR3 sequence (DNA): TGTGCCAGCAGCATGCAGGCACAGGGCCCCTACGAGCAGTACTTC.

This clone showed up just once. The V and J genes are TRBV19 and TRBJ2-7, with D unresolved. There are 15 residues in the CDR3. Germline V gives CDR1 LNHDA, CDR2 SQIVND (reference sequence). The V gene lost 6 bases and the J gene lost 2 bases, with 17 bases spanning the gap. CDR3 sequence reads: CASSPTYSRPYEQYF. CDR3 DNA: TGTGCCAGTAGCCCGACCTACAGCCGTCCCTACGAGCAGTACTTC.

The chain combines TRBV5-6 with TRBJ2-7, with D possibly matching TRBD1 (6 bases). The germline gives CDR1 SGHDT, CDR2 YYEEEE. V gave up 7 bases and J gave up 6 bases, with 17 bases separating them. This CDR3 is 13 amino acids long. CDR3 nucleotides: TGTGCCAGCGGTCAAACAGGGTCGGGCGAGCAGTACTTC. This translates into CASGQTGSGEQYF.

V is TRBV19 and J is TRBJ1-5; D is uncertain. With 7 bases removed from V and 1 base from J, the gap between germline ends came to 20 bases. Germline values: CDR1 LNHDA, CDR2 SQIVND (reference sequence). The CDR3 spans 17 residues. In DNA form, the CDR3 reads TGTGCCAGTACCCCCCCCCTGGCAGGCGGGAGCAATCAGCCCCAGCATTTT. This codes for CASTPPLAGGSNQPQHF. Full variable domain (rest looked up from reference TRBV19 and TRBJ1-5): DGGITQSPKYLFRKEGQNVTLSCEQNLNHDAMYWYRQDPGQGLRLIYYSQIVNDFQKGDIAEGYSVSREKKESFPLTVTSAQKNPTAFYLCASTPPLAGGSNQPQHFGDGTRLSIL.

This clone was seen more than once but under ten times. This chain links TRBV3-1 (or the pseudogene TRBV3-2) with TRBJ2-5; possibly TRBD2 for D (5 bases). This CDR3 contains 13 residues. Germline CDR1 LGHDT, CDR2 YNNKEL (reference sequence). Trimming took off 2 bases at V and 4 bases at J, with 8 bases between the two ends. The CDR3 is CASSQLTRETQYF. The CDR3 coding sequence is TGTGCCAGCAGCCAATTAACTAGAGAGACCCAGTACTTC.

The V gene is TRBV7-9, the J gene TRBJ1-1; possibly TRBD1 for D (5 bases). Trimming took off 5 bases at V and 0 bases at J, with 16 bases between the two ends. CDR1 and CDR2 from the germline V gene are SEHNR and FQNEAQ (reference sequence). The length of the CDR3 is 16 residues. CDR3 nucleotide sequence: TGTGCCAGCAGCACCGCCAACAGGTTCATGAACACTGAAGCTTTCTTT. Translation: CASSTANRFMNTEAFF.

The chain employs TRBV28 and TRBJ2-7, with 7 bases identical to TRBD2. Trimming removed 4 bases from V and 5 bases from J; junction bases left unmatched: 14. Germline CDR1 and CDR2: MDHEN and SYDVKM. The CDR3 is made up of 16 amino acids. CDR3 protein: CASSSPRGSGSNEQYF. As DNA, the CDR3 is TGTGCCAGCAGTTCCCCCCGGGGTAGCGGGTCCAACGAGCAGTACTTC.

The chain carries TRBV7-9 and TRBJ2-1; 7 nucleotides line up with TRBD2. CDR1 and CDR2 (germline): SEHNR, FQNEAQ (reference sequence). The CDR3 is 14 residues long. V was clipped by 3 bases and J by 6 bases; unmatched bases: 5. As DNA, the CDR3 is TGTGCCAGCAGCTTTGGGGGAGGGATCAATGAGCAGTTCTTC. Its translation: CASSFGGGINEQFF.

The table lists this clone with a count of one. The rearrangement uses TRBV28 and TRBJ1-2; D is possibly TRBD1 (6 bases). The CDR3 totals 14 residues. Germline CDR1 and CDR2: MDHEN and SYDVKM. Trimming stripped 1 base from V and 2 bases from J, with 8 bases between. The CDR3 reads CASSLLDRNYGYTF. The DNA of the CDR3 is TGTGCCAGCAGTTTATTAGACAGGAACTATGGCTACACCTTC.

This chain joins TRBV30 and TRBJ1-4, with 8 bases aligning to TRBD1. The CDR3 consists of 15 residues. Germline CDR1 is GTSNPN and CDR2 is SVGIG (reference sequence). With V trimmed by 1 base and J by 6 bases, 7 bases remained unmatched. The CDR3: CAWSASYRGDEKLFF. CDR3 nucleotides: TGTGCCTGGAGTGCCTCGTACAGGGGGGATGAAAAACTGTTTTTT.

This clone was recorded a few times. V is TRBV28 and J is TRBJ1-5, with 7 bases lining up with TRBD1. In germline, CDR1 is MDHEN, CDR2 SYDVKM. There are 16 residues in the CDR3. V lost 3 bases and J lost 1; bases outside the gene matches: 6. CDR3 nucleotides: TGTGCCAGCAGTTTCACGACAGGGTCAAGCAATCAGCCCCAGCATTTT. Translation: CASSFTTGSSNQPQHF.

This chain uses TRBV7-8 with TRBJ2-7, with 7 bases aligning to TRBD1. Germline trimming cut 4 bases from V and 2 bases from J; bases unmatched to any gene: 8. Germline assignment: CDR1 SGHVS and CDR2 FQNEAQ. This CDR3 is built from 15 residues. In nucleotides, the CDR3 is TGTGCCAGCAGCTGGGGACAGATCGGCCCCTACGAGCAGTACTTC. Translating gives CASSWGQIGPYEQYF.

The V and J genes are TRBV7-2 and TRBJ1-4, with D perhaps matching TRBD1 (6 bases). Trimming left V 4 bases short and J 3 bases short, with 15 bases between. The germline V gene has CDR1 SGHTA and CDR2 FQGNSA. CDR3 length: 16 residues. The DNA of the CDR3 is TGTGCCAGCAGCTCCCAAGCAGGGGTCTCTAATGAAAAACTGTTTTTT. This codes for CASSSQAGVSNEKLFF.

The genes are TRBV4-3 and TRBJ2-1; 7 bases are a match to TRBD2. CDR3 length: 17 residues. CDR1 and CDR2 from the germline V gene are LGHNA and YSLEER. V lost 0 bases and J lost 5; bases outside the gene matches: 10. CDR3 in DNA: TGCGCCAGCAGCCAAGAACTCGCAGCGGGATTCAACAATGAGCAGTTCTTC. Protein: CASSQELAAGFNNEQFF.

The table lists this clone with a few counts. This chain connects TRBV6-2 or TRBV6-3 to TRBJ1-1; possibly TRBD1 for D (5 bases). Germline V gene lookup returns CDR1 MNHEY and CDR2 SVGEGT. The CDR3 runs to 14 residues. V was pared by 6 bases and J by 5 bases, with 16 bases between. The CDR3 here is CASSQQASLTEAFF. CDR3 DNA: TGTGCCAGCAGCCAACAGGCCTCCCTGACTGAAGCTTTCTTT.

This clone has only a few counts. This chain links TRBV28 with TRBJ1-2, with TRBD1 as a possible D gene (5 bases). V dropped 1 base and J dropped 6 bases, with 6 bases sitting between them. Looked up from germline, CDR1 is MDHEN and CDR2 is SYDVKM. This CDR3 is built from 12 residues. The CDR3, as DNA: TGTGCCAGCAGTTTATTAGGGGATGGCTACACCTTC. Translation: CASSLLGDGYTF.

V usage is TRBV6-1 and J usage is TRBJ2-5; the D gene is possibly TRBD2 (7 bases). The germline V and J ends were trimmed by 2 bases and 3 bases, with 13 bases remaining between them. The CDR3 is 15 amino acids. Germline V gives CDR1 MNHNS, CDR2 SASEGT. Here the CDR3 reads CASSERGGREETQYF. DNA of the CDR3: TGTGCCAGCAGTGAAAGGGGGGGCCGGGAAGAGACCCAGTACTTC.

This chain connects TRBV6-1 to TRBJ2-2; 10 nucleotides line up with TRBD1. The CDR3 length is 16 residues. The ends lost 3 bases at V and 4 bases at J; junction bases unmatched: 5. Germline CDR1 is MNHNS and CDR2 is SASEGT. Here the CDR3 DNA reads TGTGCCAGCAGTGACGGACAGGGGGTCACCACCGGGGAGCTGTTTTTT. Translating gives CASSDGQGVTTGELFF.

The J gene is TRBJ1-3, the V gene TRBV15, with TRBD1 matching 10 bases. The CDR3 is 15 residues long. V lost 1 base and J lost 3; bases outside the gene matches: 0. Per germline, CDR1 LNHNV and CDR2 YYDKDF (reference sequence). DNA for the CDR3: TGTGCCACCAGCAGAGGGACAGGGGGTGGAAACACCATATATTTT. As protein: CATSRGTGGGNTIYF. Together with reference TRBV15 and TRBJ1-3, the CDR3 gives the full variable domain: DAMVIQNPRYQVTQFGKPVTLSCSQTLNHNVMYWYQQKSSQAPKLLFHYYDKDFNNEADTPDNFQSRRPNTSFCFLDIRSPGLGDTAMYLCATSRGTGGGNTIYFGEGSWLTVV.